This entry lists 13 T cell receptor beta chains sequenced from one sample in a study of blood T cell repertoires in COVID-19. Assay: immunoSEQ multiplex PCR; the TCRdb copy retains only in-frame clones and omits some. The table has about 270,000 clones, around 89% seen once. Material: PBMCs or T cells enriched from blood (not recorded which). These TCRs come from a woman aged 55-70 years in a cohort exposed to, infected with or recovered from COVID-19 (not recorded which).

This chain links TRBV10-3 with TRBJ2-7, with TRBD1 matching 7 bases. J was trimmed by 6 bases and V by 10 bases; bases with no gene match: 24. CDR3 length equals 17 residues. Germline V gives CDR1 ENHRY, CDR2 SYGVKD. The CDR3 region has the DNA TGTGCCACCGCTCAAATGCCCGGGACAGCCCCCCACTGCGAGCAGTACTTC. Protein sequence: CATAQMPGTAPHCEQYF.

The chain is built from TRBV18 and TRBJ1-5; the match to TRBD1 covers 7 bases. The V and J ends lost 3 bases and 3 bases, in that order; junction bases with no gene match: 2. CDR1 is KGHSH, CDR2 LQKENI, per germline. This CDR3 region has 14 residues. This CDR3 reads CASSPGTDNQPQHF. CDR3 bases: TGTGCCAGCTCACCCGGGACAGACAATCAGCCCCAGCATTTT.

The chain uses TRBV6-5 and TRBJ2-7, with 8 bases matching TRBD1. This CDR3 is built from 16 residues. Germline V gene lookup returns CDR1 MNHEY and CDR2 SVGAGI. Trimming took 4 bases from V and 1 from J; bases not matched to a gene: 9. CDR3: CASSSPRQGISYEQYF. For the CDR3, the DNA is TGTGCCAGCAGTTCCCCGAGACAGGGGATTTCCTACGAGCAGTACTTC.

The chain has TRBV3-1 (or the pseudogene TRBV3-2) and TRBJ2-7, with 8 positions matching TRBD1. This CDR3 spans 14 amino acids. Trimming at V came to 3 bases and at J to 4 bases, leaving 5 bases not matched to a gene. The germline V gene has CDR1 LGHDT and CDR2 YNNKEL (reference sequence). CDR3 residues: CASSHGQGRYEQYF. CDR3 DNA sequence: TGTGCCAGCAGCCATGGACAGGGTAGGTACGAGCAGTACTTC.

V gene TRBV5-1 combines with J gene TRBJ2-1; D may be TRBD1 (8 bases). This CDR3 is 17 amino acids long. Per the germline V gene, CDR1 is SGHRS and CDR2 is YFSETQ. Trimming left V 0 bases short and J 8 bases short, with 21 bases between. The CDR3: CASSLDRAGGAGDEQFF. The CDR3 DNA follows: TGCGCCAGCAGCTTGGATCGGGCAGGGGGCGCGGGGGATGAGCAGTTCTTC.

This chain connects TRBV5-1 to TRBJ2-1, with D maybe TRBD2 (6 bases). Germline V gene data show CDR1 as SGHRS and CDR2 as YFSETQ. The CDR3 totals 15 residues. The V end was cut by 1 base, the J end by 3 bases, with 11 bases between. The CDR3: CASSLLSSVYNEQFF. The CDR3 region has the DNA TGCGCCAGCAGCTTGTTGTCTAGCGTCTACAATGAGCAGTTCTTC.

V is TRBV5-4 and J is TRBJ2-3, with a possible D match to TRBD1 (6 bases). The germline V gene encodes CDR1 SGHNT and CDR2 YYREEE (reference sequence). Trimming cost V 2 bases and J 2 bases, with 12 bases left between them. The CDR3 contains 15 residues. CDR3 protein: CASSFYRASTDTQYF. The DNA for the CDR3 is TGTGCCAGCAGCTTTTACAGGGCCTCCACAGATACGCAGTATTTT.

This chain joins TRBV7-2 and TRBJ2-2; 10 positions agree with TRBD1. The ends lost 5 bases at V and 4 bases at J; junction bases unmatched: 1. The germline V gene encodes CDR1 SGHTA and CDR2 FQGNSA. The CDR3 contains 14 residues. The CDR3 loop is CASSRDRGTGELFF. The CDR3 coding sequence is TGTGCCAGCAGCCGGGACAGGGGCACCGGGGAGCTGTTTTTT.

The chain uses TRBV19 and TRBJ2-1, with D possibly being TRBD1 (6 bases). Trimming stripped 5 bases from V and 1 base from J, with 12 bases between. The V gene's germline CDR1 is LNHDA and CDR2 SQIVND (reference sequence). This CDR3 has 15 residues. The CDR3 DNA sequence: TGTGCCAGTAGTTCAACAGGGATGTCCTACAATGAGCAGTTCTTC. Its translation: CASSSTGMSYNEQFF.

The chain couples TRBV28 to TRBJ2-1; 9 bases line up with TRBD1. Germline CDR1 is MDHEN and CDR2 is SYDVKM. This CDR3 has 16 amino acids. V trimming: 4 bases; J trimming: 3 bases; junction bases outside the gene matches: 7. CDR3 in amino acids: CASSSYRDRVYNEQFF. The CDR3 bases are TGTGCCAGCAGTTCGTACCGGGACAGGGTCTACAATGAGCAGTTCTTC.

Here the CDR3 DNA reads TGTGCCAGCAGCTTAGGCTTTTCGGGAGGGCCCTACGAGCAGTACTTC. This translates into CASSLGFSGGPYEQYF. The gene calls are TRBV7-2 and TRBJ2-7, with 8 positions matching TRBD2. Germline loops: CDR1 SGHTA, CDR2 FQGNSA. CDR3 length equals 16 residues. The V segment lost 1 base and the J segment 2 bases; nucleotides outside the gene matches: 7. The complete variable domain, with remaining parts taken from reference TRBV7-2 and TRBJ2-7, reads GAGVSQSPSNKVTEKGKDVELRCDPISGHTALYWYRQSLGQGLEFLIYFQGNSAPDKSGLPSDRFSAERTGGSVSTLTIQRTQQEDSAVYLCASSLGFSGGPYEQYFGPGTRLTVT.

This chain uses TRBV5-1 with TRBJ2-3; 7 bases align to TRBD2. From germline, CDR1 is SGHRS and CDR2 YFSETQ. With V trimmed by 0 bases and J by 2 bases, 6 bases remained unmatched. There are 16 residues in the CDR3. CDR3 in DNA: TGCGCCAGCAGCTTGGCCCTAGCGGCCCCCACAGATACGCAGTATTTT. This gives the protein CASSLALAAPTDTQYF.

CDR3 DNA: TGTGCCAGCAGCCCTCTGACCGGGACTAGCGGGAGAAGAGATACGCAGTATTTT. This sequence encodes CASSPLTGTSGRRDTQYF. The V call is TRBV9, the J call TRBJ2-3; 14 bases align to TRBD2. J gave up 5 bases and V 4 bases, and 12 bases lay outside the gene matches. CDR3 length: 18 amino acids. The germline CDR1 and CDR2 sequences are SGDLS and YYNGEE.